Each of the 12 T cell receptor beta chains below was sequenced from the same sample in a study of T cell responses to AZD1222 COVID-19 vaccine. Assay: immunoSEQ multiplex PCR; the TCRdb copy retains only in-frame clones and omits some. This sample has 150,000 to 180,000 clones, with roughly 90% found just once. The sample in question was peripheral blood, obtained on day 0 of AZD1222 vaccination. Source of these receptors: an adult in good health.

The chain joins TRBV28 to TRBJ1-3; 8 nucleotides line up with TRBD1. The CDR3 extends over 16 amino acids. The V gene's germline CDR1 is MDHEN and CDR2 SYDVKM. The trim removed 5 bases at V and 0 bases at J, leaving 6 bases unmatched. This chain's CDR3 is CASSTPTGGSGNTIYF. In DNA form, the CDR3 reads TGTGCCAGCAGTACCCCAACAGGGGGCTCTGGAAACACCATATATTTT.

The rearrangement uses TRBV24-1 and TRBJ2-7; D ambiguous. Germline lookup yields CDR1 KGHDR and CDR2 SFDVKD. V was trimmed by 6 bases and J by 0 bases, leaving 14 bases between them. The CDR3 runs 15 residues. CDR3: CATSLKDVDSYEQYF. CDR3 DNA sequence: TGTGCCACCAGTCTTAAGGACGTTGACTCCTACGAGCAGTACTTC.

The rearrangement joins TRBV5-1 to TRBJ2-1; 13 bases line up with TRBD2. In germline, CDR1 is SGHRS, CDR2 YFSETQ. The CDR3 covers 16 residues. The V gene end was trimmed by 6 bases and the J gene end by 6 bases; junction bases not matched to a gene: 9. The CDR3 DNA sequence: TGCGCCAGCACCCCGATGACTAGCGGGGGGCCCAATGAGCAGTTCTTC. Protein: CASTPMTSGGPNEQFF.

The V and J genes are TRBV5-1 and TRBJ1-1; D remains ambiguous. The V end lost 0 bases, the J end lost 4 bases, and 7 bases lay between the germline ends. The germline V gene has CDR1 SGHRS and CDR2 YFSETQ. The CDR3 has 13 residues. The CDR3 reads CASSLGAGTEAFF. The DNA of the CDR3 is TGCGCCAGCAGCTTGGGGGCGGGCACTGAAGCTTTCTTT.

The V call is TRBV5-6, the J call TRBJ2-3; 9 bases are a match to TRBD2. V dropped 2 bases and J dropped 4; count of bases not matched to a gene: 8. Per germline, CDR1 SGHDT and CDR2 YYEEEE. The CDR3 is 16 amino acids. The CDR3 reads CASSFIAGVIADTQYF. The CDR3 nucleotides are TGTGCCAGCAGCTTTATAGCGGGGGTCATCGCAGATACGCAGTATTTT.

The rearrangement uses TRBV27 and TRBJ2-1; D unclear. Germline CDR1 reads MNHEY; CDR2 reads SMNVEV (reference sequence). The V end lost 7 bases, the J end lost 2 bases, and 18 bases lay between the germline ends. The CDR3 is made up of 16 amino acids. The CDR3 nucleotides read TGTGCCAGCATCGGACCGGGTATTCGGGCCTACAATGAGCAGTTCTTC. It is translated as CASIGPGIRAYNEQFF.

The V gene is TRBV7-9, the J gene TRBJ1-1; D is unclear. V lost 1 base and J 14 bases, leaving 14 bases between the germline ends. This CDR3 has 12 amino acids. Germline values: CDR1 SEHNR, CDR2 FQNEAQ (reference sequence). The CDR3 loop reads CASSLETPVKFF. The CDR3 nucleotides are TGTGCCAGCAGCTTAGAGACCCCCGTTAAATTCTTT.

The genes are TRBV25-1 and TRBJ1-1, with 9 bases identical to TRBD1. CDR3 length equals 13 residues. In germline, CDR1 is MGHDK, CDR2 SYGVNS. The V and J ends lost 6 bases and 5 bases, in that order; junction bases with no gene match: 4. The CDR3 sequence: CASRDRGGTEAFF. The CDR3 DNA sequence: TGTGCCAGCAGGGACAGGGGAGGAACTGAAGCTTTCTTT.

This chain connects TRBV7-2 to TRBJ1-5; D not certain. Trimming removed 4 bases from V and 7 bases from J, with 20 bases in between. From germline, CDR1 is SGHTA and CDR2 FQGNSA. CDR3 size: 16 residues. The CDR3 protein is CASSSSGGDIWQPQHF. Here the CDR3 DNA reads TGTGCCAGCAGCTCATCTGGAGGAGACATATGGCAGCCCCAGCATTTT.

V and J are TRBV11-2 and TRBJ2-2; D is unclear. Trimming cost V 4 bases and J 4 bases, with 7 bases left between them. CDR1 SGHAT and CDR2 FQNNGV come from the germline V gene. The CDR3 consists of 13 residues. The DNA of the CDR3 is TGTGCCAGCAGCTCTCGAAGCACCGGGGAGCTGTTTTTT. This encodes CASSSRSTGELFF. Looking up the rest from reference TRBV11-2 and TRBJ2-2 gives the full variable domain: EAGVAQSPRYKIIEKRQSVAFWCNPISGHATLYWYQQILGQGPKLLIQFQNNGVVDDSQLPKDRFSAERLKGVDSTLKIQPAKLEDSAVYLCASSSRSTGELFFGEGSRLTVL.

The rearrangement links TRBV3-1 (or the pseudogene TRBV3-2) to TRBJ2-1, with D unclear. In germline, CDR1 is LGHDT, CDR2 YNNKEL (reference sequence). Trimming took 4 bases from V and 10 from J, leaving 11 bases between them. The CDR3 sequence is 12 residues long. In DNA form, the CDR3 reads TGTGCCAGCAGCCGGGTTCCCGGGGAGCAGTTCTTC. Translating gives CASSRVPGEQFF.

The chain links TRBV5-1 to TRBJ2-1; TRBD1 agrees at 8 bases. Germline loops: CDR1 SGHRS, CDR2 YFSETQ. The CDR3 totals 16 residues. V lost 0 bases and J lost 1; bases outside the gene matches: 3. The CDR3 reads CASSLGQGASYNEQFF. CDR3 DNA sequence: TGCGCCAGCAGCTTGGGGCAGGGGGCATCCTACAATGAGCAGTTCTTC.